The text below deals with one T cell receptor (beta chain). Germline and junction disagree at one end, which may indicate a read error. This sample stems from a study of CD8+ T cells in alopecia areata. About the research overall: Each of the treated patients was given oral tofacitinib, 5 to 10 mg twice daily, for moderate-to-severe alopecia areata.

CDR1 is SGHRS and CDR2 is YFSETQ in the germline V gene. The length of the CDR3 is 13 residues. Reverse transcribed after extraction, RNA yielded cDNA as the sequencing template. Some clones are missing from TCRdb's copy, which holds only in-frame ones; the method was immunoSEQ multiplex PCR. The data show about 150,000 clones, with roughly 50% seen just once and around 7% held by the top ten. The rearrangement links TRBV5-1 to TRBJ1-1, with 8 positions matching TRBD1. The origin of this receptor is a human donor with alopecia areata. The source material was CD4+ T cells sorted from blood. CDR3 loop: CASRVSQTGDTLF. The DNA for the CDR3 is TGCGCCAGCAGGGTGAGTCAGACAGGGGACACTCTCTTT.